This is a list of T cell receptor beta chains from one sample in a study of blood T cells in healthy people across ages. One entry per CDR3 protein results from TCRdb running MiXCR on the 5' RACE reads. The table has some 1.5 million distinct CDR3 sequences, about 28% seen once. The source material was blood. These receptors were obtained from a woman younger than 45 in good health. Each CDR3 is given with its conserved first and last residue. A D gene is named only where the DNA matches it firmly. The size field is filled for only some rows; it gives once, few, many or a size class.

clone size: .; V gene: TRBV7-9; D gene: TRBD1; J gene: TRBJ1-2; CDR3 DNA: TGTGCCAGCAGCTTCGAACAGGGGGATAACTATGGCTACACCTTC; CDR3 protein: CASSFEQGDNYGYTF
clone size: .; V gene: TRBV20-1; D gene: TRBD1; J gene: TRBJ1-1; CDR3 DNA: TGCAGTGCTGGGGGGGGACAGCTCACTGAAGCTTTCTTT; CDR3 protein: CSAGGGQLTEAFF
clone size: many; V gene: TRBV14; D gene: .; J gene: TRBJ2-7; CDR3 DNA: TGTGCCAGCAGCCAATACCAAGACTCCTACGAGCAGTACTTC; CDR3 protein: CASSQYQDSYEQYF
clone size: .; V gene: TRBV6-6; D gene: TRBD2; J gene: TRBJ2-7; CDR3 DNA: TGTGCCAGCAGTTCCATTCACGGGACTAGCTACGAGCAGTACTTC; CDR3 protein: CASSSIHGTSYEQYF
clone size: .; V gene: TRBV5-5; D gene: TRBD1; J gene: TRBJ1-1; CDR3 DNA: TGTGCCTGCAGCTTGGCAGGGGGTACTGAAGCTTTCTTT; CDR3 protein: CACSLAGGTEAFF
clone size: many; V gene: TRBV18; D gene: .; J gene: TRBJ2-5; CDR3 DNA: TGTGCCAGCTCACGAGGGTCCAGGGAGACCCAGTACTTC; CDR3 protein: CASSRGSRETQYF
clone size: few; V gene: TRBV12-3/TRBV12-4; D gene: .; J gene: TRBJ2-2; CDR3 DNA: TGTGCCAGCAGTCGGGACGGACGGAGCACCGGGGAGCTGTTTTTT; CDR3 protein: CASSRDGRSTGELFF
clone size: few; V gene: TRBV27; D gene: .; J gene: TRBJ2-7; CDR3 DNA: TGTGCCAGCAGTTGGACGGGACCATCCTACGAGCAGTACTTC; CDR3 protein: CASSWTGPSYEQYF
clone size: .; V gene: TRBV10-1; D gene: TRBD2; J gene: TRBJ2-1; CDR3 DNA: TGCGCCAGCAGAGCCGGGACTAGCGTTCGAAGCTCCTACAATGAGCAGTTCTTC; CDR3 protein: CASRAGTSVRSSYNEQFF
clone size: .; V gene: TRBV20-1; D gene: .; J gene: TRBJ2-5; CDR3 DNA: TGCAGTGCTGGGGACCGGGGTTACTCACCATGGTATGATGAGCAGTACTTC; CDR3 protein: CSAGDRGYSPWYDEQYF
clone size: many; V gene: TRBV7-3; D gene: .; J gene: TRBJ2-6; CDR3 DNA: TGTGCCAGCAGCTCTAGACAGGCAAGCTCTGGGGCCAACGTCCTGACTTTC; CDR3 protein: CASSSRQASSGANVLTF
clone size: many; V gene: TRBV7-2; D gene: .; J gene: TRBJ2-5; CDR3 DNA: TGTGCCAGCAGCGAGCGAGTAAAAGAGACCCAGTACTTC; CDR3 protein: CASSERVKETQYF
clone size: many; V gene: TRBV14; D gene: .; J gene: TRBJ1-2; CDR3 DNA: TGTGCCAGCAGCCAAGATCGGGGTGGTGGCTACACCTTC; CDR3 protein: CASSQDRGGGYTF
clone size: .; V gene: TRBV7-2; D gene: .; J gene: TRBJ1-5; CDR3 DNA: TGTGCCAGCAGCTTATATTCTCAGCCCCAGCATTTT; CDR3 protein: CASSLYSQPQHF
clone size: many; V gene: TRBV6-5; D gene: TRBD2; J gene: TRBJ2-7; CDR3 DNA: TGTGCCAGCAGCCCTGAAGGGACTATCCACGAGCAGTACTTC; CDR3 protein: CASSPEGTIHEQYF
clone size: .; V gene: TRBV5-1; D gene: TRBD1; J gene: TRBJ2-3; CDR3 DNA: TGCGCCAGCAGCTTGGAGGCAGGGGGATTATCAGATACGCAGTATTTT; CDR3 protein: CASSLEAGGLSDTQYF
clone size: .; V gene: TRBV25-1; D gene: .; J gene: TRBJ2-1; CDR3 DNA: TGTGCCAGCAGTGCTACGGGGCCTTACAATGAGCAGTTCTTC; CDR3 protein: CASSATGPYNEQFF
clone size: .; V gene: TRBV12-3/TRBV12-4; D gene: .; J gene: TRBJ1-2; CDR3 DNA: TGTGCCAGCCACACCCAGGGGTCCTATGGCTACACCTTC; CDR3 protein: CASHTQGSYGYTF
clone size: few; V gene: TRBV29-1; D gene: TRBD2; J gene: TRBJ2-5; CDR3 DNA: TGCAGCGTGGTAGCGGGGGCGGGGGAGACCCAGTACTTC; CDR3 protein: CSVVAGAGETQYF
clone size: .; V gene: TRBV20-1; D gene: .; J gene: TRBJ2-4; CDR3 DNA: TGCAGCGCAGGGGTAGGGAGAAACATTCAGTACTTC; CDR3 protein: CSAGVGRNIQYF
clone size: .; V gene: TRBV5-1; D gene: .; J gene: TRBJ2-7; CDR3 DNA: TGCGCCAGCAGCTTGGGTCTGGGCGAAATGACCTACGAGCAGTACTTC; CDR3 protein: CASSLGLGEMTYEQYF
clone size: .; V gene: TRBV2; D gene: .; J gene: TRBJ1-4; CDR3 DNA: TGTGCCAGCAGTGAATTGGGGACGGAACGGGAAAAACTGTTTTTT; CDR3 protein: CASSELGTEREKLFF
clone size: .; V gene: TRBV5-6; D gene: TRBD1; J gene: TRBJ2-1; CDR3 DNA: TGTGCCAGCAGCTCCCGGGACAGGTTCGGCAATGAGCAGTTCTTC; CDR3 protein: CASSSRDRFGNEQFF
clone size: few; V gene: TRBV5-1; D gene: .; J gene: TRBJ1-1; CDR3 DNA: TGCGCCAGCAGCTTGTATACGGGTCGGGCTGAAGCTTTCTTT; CDR3 protein: CASSLYTGRAEAFF
clone size: many; V gene: TRBV5-5; D gene: .; J gene: TRBJ2-3; CDR3 DNA: TGTGCCAGCAGCTCCCGTGGGCCCCGTCAGGGAGATACGCAGTATTTT; CDR3 protein: CASSSRGPRQGDTQYF
clone size: many; V gene: TRBV29-1; D gene: TRBD2; J gene: TRBJ2-1; CDR3 DNA: TGCAGCGGCCTACTAGCGGAGCAGTTCTTC; CDR3 protein: CSGLLAEQFF
clone size: .; V gene: TRBV11-2; D gene: .; J gene: TRBJ2-3; CDR3 DNA: TGTGCCAGCAGAGACTTACGGGCTAGCACAGATACGCAGTATTTT; CDR3 protein: CASRDLRASTDTQYF
clone size: .; V gene: TRBV18; D gene: .; J gene: TRBJ1-1; CDR3 DNA: TGTGCCAGCTCGCCGACATCACCAGGGGCGGACACTGAAGCTTTCTTT; CDR3 protein: CASSPTSPGADTEAFF
clone size: few; V gene: TRBV20-1; D gene: TRBD2; J gene: TRBJ2-5; CDR3 DNA: TGCAGTGCTACTCGCCTAGCGGGTCAAGAGGCCCAGTACTTC; CDR3 protein: CSATRLAGQEAQYF
clone size: .; V gene: TRBV27; D gene: .; J gene: TRBJ1-1; CDR3 DNA: TGTGCCAGCAGGCAGACCAAAAACATTGAAGCTTTCTTT; CDR3 protein: CASRQTKNIEAFF
clone size: once; V gene: TRBV7-9; D gene: TRBD1; J gene: TRBJ1-5; CDR3 DNA: TGTGCCAGCATCCACCGGGACAGGACGTATAGCGATCAGCCCCAGCATTTT; CDR3 protein: CASIHRDRTYSDQPQHF
clone size: .; V gene: TRBV15; D gene: TRBD2; J gene: TRBJ2-3; CDR3 DNA: TGTGCCACCAGCAGAGTAGCGGGAGGGAGCACAGATACGCAGTATTTT; CDR3 protein: CATSRVAGGSTDTQYF
clone size: few; V gene: TRBV6-2/TRBV6-3; D gene: .; J gene: TRBJ2-5; CDR3 DNA: TGTGCCAGCAGTTACTCGTCCGGGATTCAAGAGACCCAGTACTTC; CDR3 protein: CASSYSSGIQETQYF
clone size: .; V gene: TRBV27; D gene: .; J gene: TRBJ2-7; CDR3 DNA: TGTGCCAGCAGTTTTACAGGATTATCCTACGAGCAGTACTTC; CDR3 protein: CASSFTGLSYEQYF
clone size: .; V gene: TRBV6-1; D gene: .; J gene: TRBJ2-7; CDR3 DNA: TGTGCCAGCAGTAGGAAGAGGGTAAGGGCTTCGGATCACTACGAGCAGTACTTC; CDR3 protein: CASSRKRVRASDHYEQYF
clone size: few; V gene: TRBV7-9; D gene: .; J gene: TRBJ2-3; CDR3 DNA: TGTGCCAGCAGCTTAGGTGGAGGAAACACAGATACGCAGTATTTT; CDR3 protein: CASSLGGGNTDTQYF
clone size: few; V gene: TRBV10-3; D gene: .; J gene: TRBJ1-1; CDR3 DNA: TGTGCCATTAGACCCCCAAGTTTGGGAACTGAAGCTTTCTTT; CDR3 protein: CAIRPPSLGTEAFF
clone size: many; V gene: TRBV7-2; D gene: .; J gene: TRBJ1-2; CDR3 DNA: TGTGCCAGCAGCTTACAGGCGAACTATGGCTACACCTTC; CDR3 protein: CASSLQANYGYTF
clone size: few; V gene: TRBV12-3/TRBV12-4; D gene: .; J gene: TRBJ2-5; CDR3 DNA: TGTGCCAGCACCCAAAGCGGAACCGATAGAGAAGAGACCCAGTACTTC; CDR3 protein: CASTQSGTDREETQYF
clone size: .; V gene: TRBV27; D gene: TRBD2; J gene: TRBJ2-1; CDR3 DNA: TGTGCCAGCAGTCAAGACCCCGGCGGGGGCAATGAGCAGTTCTTC; CDR3 protein: CASSQDPGGGNEQFF